This T cell receptor (beta chain) came from a study of shared clonotypes between healthy human individuals. Study-wide context: Three plates were used per donor for CD4 naive, three for CD4 memory, two for CD8 naive and one for CD8 memory. General study findings and limits: Few donors restricted represented genetic and exposure-history diversity.

Assay runs were performed at deep level. DNA at about 210 ng, around 30,000 T cell genomes, went into sorted-subset replicate PCRs. Clones were read by immunoSEQ multiplex PCR, and TCRdb kept only the in-frame ones, dropping some. The profile shows some 1 million clones, around four fifths of them singletons. With regard to this clone: Its antigen is as yet unknown.

The V gene end was trimmed by 0 bases and the J gene end by 7 bases; junction bases not matched to a gene: 3. CDR3 length equals 14 residues. Germline V gives CDR1 SGHNT, CDR2 YYREEE (reference sequence). The V call is TRBV5-4, the J call TRBJ2-4; 8 nucleotides align to TRBD2. Sequencing was carried out using memory CD4+ T cells sorted from blood. This sample's subset: CD45RA-negative fraction. The sequence was obtained from a young man in good health. Here the CDR3 reads CASSLDGGRNIQYF. The CDR3 bases are TGTGCCAGCAGCTTGGATGGCGGGAGGAACATTCAGTACTTC.